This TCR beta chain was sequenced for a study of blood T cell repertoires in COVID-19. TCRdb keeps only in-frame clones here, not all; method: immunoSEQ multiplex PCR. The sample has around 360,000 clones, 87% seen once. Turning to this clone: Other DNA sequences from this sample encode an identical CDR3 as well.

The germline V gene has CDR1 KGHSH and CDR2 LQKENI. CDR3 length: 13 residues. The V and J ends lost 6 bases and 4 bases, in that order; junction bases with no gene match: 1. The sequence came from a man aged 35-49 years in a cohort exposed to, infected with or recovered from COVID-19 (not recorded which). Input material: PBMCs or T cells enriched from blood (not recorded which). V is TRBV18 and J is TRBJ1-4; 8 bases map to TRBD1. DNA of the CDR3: TGTGCCAGCTCCAGGGGGCTTAATGAAAAACTGTTTTTT. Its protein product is CASSRGLNEKLFF. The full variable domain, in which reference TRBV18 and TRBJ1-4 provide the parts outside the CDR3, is NAGVMQNPRHLVRRRGQEARLRCSPMKGHSHVYWYRQLPEEGLKFMVYLQKENIIDESGMPKERFSAEFPKEGPSILRIQQVVRGDSAAYFCASSRGLNEKLFFGSGTQLSVL.